Listed here are 4 T cell receptor beta chains from one sample, sequenced in a study of OX40 agonist ivuxolimab in advanced cancers. The repertoire was sequenced with immunoSEQ multiplex PCR; TCRdb's copy has only in-frame clones and lacks some. The sample holds 70,000 to 85,000 clones; 80% to 95% are singletons and the top ten take more than 4.5%. This sample comprised CD4+ or CD8+ T cells sorted from blood, obtained in a trial of the OX40 agonist ivuxolimab. The source is an adult with an advanced solid tumor such as melanoma, head and neck, liver or kidney cancer.

This rearrangement joins TRBV19 to TRBJ1-4; no clear D. CDR3 length equals 13 residues. V lost 10 bases, J lost 2 bases, and 11 bases lay in between. The germline V gene has CDR1 LNHDA and CDR2 SQIVND (reference sequence). As DNA, the CDR3 is TGTGCCACCCGCCTAGGGACTAATGAAAAACTGTTTTTT. This codes for CATRLGTNEKLFF.

The chain uses TRBV19 and TRBJ2-7, with a weak D call TRBD1 (6 bases). CDR1 is LNHDA and CDR2 is SQIVND in the germline V gene (reference sequence). V was clipped by 2 bases and J by 1 base, with 9 bases between them. This CDR3 has 14 amino acids. CDR3 sequence: CASSITGQSYEQYF. As DNA, the CDR3 is TGTGCCAGTAGTATAACAGGGCAATCCTACGAGCAGTACTTC.

The gene calls are TRBV28 and TRBJ1-2; TRBD1 might be the D (5 bases). This CDR3 contains 13 residues. Germline loops: CDR1 MDHEN, CDR2 SYDVKM. Trimming shortened V by 6 bases and J by 2 bases, and 10 bases separated the two germline ends. The CDR3 loop reads CASSAGLNYGYTF. The CDR3 DNA reads TGTGCCAGCAGCGCAGGGCTCAACTATGGCTACACCTTC.

The J gene is TRBJ2-7, the V gene TRBV10-3, with 7 bases that match TRBD1. The junction had 8 bases not matched to a gene; V was cut back by 2 bases and J by 7 bases. Germline CDR1 ENHRY, CDR2 SYGVKD. The CDR3 runs to 14 residues. In DNA, the CDR3 is TGTGCCATCAGTGAGAGCGTGACAGGGCTTGAGCAGTACTTC. Its translation: CAISESVTGLEQYF.